A single sample gave rise to the 6 T cell receptor beta chains below, sequenced in a study of T cell repertoires in cytomegalovirus infection. TCRdb independently ran MiXCR on the reads; one entry per CDR3 protein. The sample lists around 900,000 distinct CDR3 sequences; approximately 31% were seen once. For these TCRs, the target antigens are not known. The starting material was cultured CD8+ T cells from PBMCs, obtained from culture after CMV antigen stimulation. Receptor source: a human donor in good health (CMV status not recorded). Some clones in this sample may be carry-over from other donors' samples.

This clonotype showed up just a few times. The chain joins TRBV27 to TRBJ1-2, with D possibly TRBD1 on 5 matching bases. This CDR3 has 15 residues. Trimming removed 9 bases from V and 2 bases from J, with 19 bases in between. CDR1 and CDR2 (germline): MNHEY, SMNVEV (reference sequence). The CDR3 reads CASKPYGGGNYGYTF. As DNA, the CDR3 is TGTGCCAGTAAACCCTATGGGGGAGGAAACTATGGCTACACCTTC.

The J gene is TRBJ2-7, the V gene TRBV27, with D perhaps TRBD1 or TRBD2 (5 bases each). Germline CDR1 and CDR2: MNHEY and SMNVEV (reference sequence). V lost 2 bases, J lost 3 bases, and 11 bases lay in between. The CDR3 spans 14 residues. CDR3 sequence: CASSLMGPFYEQYF. Written as DNA, the CDR3 is TGTGCCAGCAGTTTAATGGGACCGTTCTACGAGCAGTACTTC.

This clonotype showed up many times. The V call is TRBV7-9, the J call TRBJ1-4; 9 bases agree with TRBD1. V was clipped by 5 bases and J by 12 bases; unmatched bases: 10. CDR1 and CDR2 (germline): SEHNR, FQNEAQ (reference sequence). The CDR3 spans 14 residues. The CDR3 is CASSPRTGEAELFF. CDR3 in DNA: TGTGCCAGCAGCCCAAGGACAGGGGAGGCTGAACTGTTTTTT.

The gene calls are TRBV7-9 and TRBJ2-2; 8 bases are a match to TRBD2. V lost 3 bases to trimming and J lost 7 bases; unmatched junction nucleotides: 7. The germline gives CDR1 SEHNR, CDR2 FQNEAQ (reference sequence). The CDR3 covers 15 residues. The CDR3: CASSFRGGPIGELFF. The CDR3 DNA is TGTGCCAGCAGCTTCCGGGGGGGGCCGATCGGGGAGCTGTTTTTT.

This clonotype occurred a few times. The chain uses TRBV6-2 or TRBV6-3 and TRBJ2-3, with 7 nucleotides matching TRBD1. Germline V gene data show CDR1 as MNHEY and CDR2 as SVGEGT. There are 19 residues in the CDR3. V lost 3 bases and J lost 6; bases outside the gene matches: 21. DNA for the CDR3: TGTGCCAGCAGTTATCCATCGGGTCCAGACAGGGACCATCAGGATACGCAGTATTTT. This sequence encodes CASSYPSGPDRDHQDTQYF.

This chain links TRBV27 with TRBJ1-1; 8 bases line up with TRBD1. The trim removed 3 bases at V and 8 bases at J, leaving 8 bases unmatched. This CDR3 has 14 residues. Germline lookup yields CDR1 MNHEY and CDR2 SMNVEV (reference sequence). CDR3 coding DNA: TGTGCCAGCAGTTTTCTCCAGGGGGCGGGGGAAGCTTTCTTT. Protein product: CASSFLQGAGEAFF.